Sequencing of this T cell receptor (beta chain) was carried out in a study of shared clonotypes between healthy human individuals. The CDR3 is 13 amino acids. V gave up 1 base and J gave up 9 bases, with 13 bases separating them. Germline V lookup: CDR1 SGHAT, CDR2 FQNNGV. Sequencing used immunoSEQ multiplex PCR; TCRdb keeps in-frame clones, though not all of them. Of hundreds of thousands of clones listed, about 90% were seen once; the top ten hold 24%. CD45RO-negative, CCR7-positively selected cells formed the naive CD8 fraction, excluding terminally differentiated effector memory CD45RA+ cells. This TCR derives from a young man in good health. The V and J genes are TRBV11-2 and TRBJ2-7; D unresolved. Specimen: naive CD8+ T cells sorted from blood. The CDR3 spells CASSLVSENTQYF. CDR3 in DNA: TGTGCCAGCAGCTTAGTATCGGAAAACACGCAGTACTTC.